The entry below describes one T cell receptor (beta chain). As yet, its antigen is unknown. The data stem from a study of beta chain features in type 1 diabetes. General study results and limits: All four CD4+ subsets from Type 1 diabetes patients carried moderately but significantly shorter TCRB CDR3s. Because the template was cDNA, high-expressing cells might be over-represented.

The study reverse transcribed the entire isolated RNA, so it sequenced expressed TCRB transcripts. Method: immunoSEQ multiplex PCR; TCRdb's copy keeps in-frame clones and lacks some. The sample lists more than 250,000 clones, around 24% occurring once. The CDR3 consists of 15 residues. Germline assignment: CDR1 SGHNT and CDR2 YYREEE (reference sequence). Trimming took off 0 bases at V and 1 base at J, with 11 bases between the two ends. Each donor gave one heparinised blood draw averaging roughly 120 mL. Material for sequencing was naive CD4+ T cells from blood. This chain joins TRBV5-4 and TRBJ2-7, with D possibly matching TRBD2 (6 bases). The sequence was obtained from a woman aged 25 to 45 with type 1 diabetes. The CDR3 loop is CASSLGSGYSYEQYF. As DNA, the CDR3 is TGTGCCAGCAGCTTGGGTAGCGGATATTCCTACGAGCAGTACTTC.